This TCR beta chain was sequenced during a study of cytotoxic CD8 clonotypes in ibrutinib-treated CLL. Study-level findings and limits: Clonality showed a rise at ibrutinib response that reversed toward baseline at progression. Timing of sampling differed between sustained-remission and progressing patients.

TCRdb's table, derived via immunoSEQ multiplex PCR, lists solely in-frame clones and lacks some. The sample contains about 92,000 clones, about 74% of which appear only once. In this sample, this clone turned up many times. Its target is unknown. CDR3 length equals 12 residues. CDR1 is SEHNR and CDR2 is FQNEAQ in the germline V gene (reference sequence). V was shortened by 1 base and J by 0 bases, with 0 bases between the two germline ends. Sequencing was performed on PBMCs, taken after 24 months of ibrutinib treatment. This chain connects TRBV7-9 to TRBJ2-5; D is ambiguous. The sequence derives from a human donor with chronic lymphocytic leukemia. CDR3 sequence (DNA): TGTGCCAGCAGCTTAGACCAAGAGACCCAGTACTTC. Amino acid sequence: CASSLDQETQYF.